This is a list of T cell receptor beta chains from one sample in a study of Graves' ophthalmopathy and Graves' hyperthyroidism. MiXCR, applied by TCRdb to the multiplex PCR reads, yields one record per CDR3 protein. The sample holds roughly 480,000 distinct CDR3 sequences, about 15% seen once. Sequenced: blood. The receptors come from a woman aged 25 to 39 with Graves' ophthalmopathy. CDR3s include the opening cysteine and the closing phenylalanine or tryptophan. Each record gives: CDR3 protein, CDR3 DNA, CDR3 length, clone size, V gene, D gene, J gene. A D gene is named only where the DNA matches it firmly. Size values are once, few and many counts, or a class for expanded clones, and some rows have none.

CDR3: CASTTSYSGRGQETQYF
DNA: TGTGCCAGTACCACCTCCTACTCGGGGAGAGGGCAAGAGACCCAGTACTTC
length: 17
size: many
V: TRBV19
D: .
J: TRBJ2-5

CDR3: CAWSVSPPGQGWMNTEAFF
DNA: TGTGCCTGGAGTGTATCCCCCCCGGGACAGGGGTGGATGAACACTGAAGCTTTCTTT
length: 19
size: .
V: TRBV30
D: TRBD1
J: TRBJ1-1

CDR3: CAWGYHNTEAFF
DNA: TGTGCCTGGGGCTACCATAACACTGAAGCTTTCTTT
length: 12
size: few
V: TRBV30
D: .
J: TRBJ1-1

CDR3: CASSLPFRTRGETQYF
DNA: TGTGCCAGCAGCCTCCCTTTTAGGACTAGGGGAGAGACCCAGTACTTC
length: 16
size: many
V: TRBV28
D: TRBD2
J: TRBJ2-5

CDR3: CASSGTGANVLTF
DNA: TGTGCCAGCAGCGGGACAGGGGCCAACGTCCTGACTTTC
length: 13
size: many
V: TRBV13
D: .
J: TRBJ2-6

CDR3: CSAALGHLNTEAFF
DNA: TGCAGTGCTGCCCTGGGACATTTGAACACTGAAGCTTTCTTT
length: 14
size: many
V: TRBV20-1
D: .
J: TRBJ1-1

CDR3: CASSRDRVGYTF
DNA: TGTGCCAGCAGTAGAGACAGGGTTGGCTACACCTTC
length: 12
size: many
V: TRBV6-1
D: TRBD1
J: TRBJ1-2

CDR3: CASSIQGNYGYTF
DNA: TGTGCCAGCAGTATACAGGGGAACTATGGCTACACCTTC
length: 13
size: many
V: TRBV7-8
D: TRBD1
J: TRBJ1-2

CDR3: CASSYSAGGYGYTF
DNA: TGTGCCAGCAGTTACTCGGCAGGGGGCTATGGCTACACCTTC
length: 14
size: many
V: TRBV6-5
D: TRBD1
J: TRBJ1-2

CDR3: CSARDIGTGLMGTEAFF
DNA: TGCAGTGCTAGAGATATCGGGACAGGTCTTATGGGCACTGAAGCTTTCTTT
length: 17
size: many
V: TRBV20-1
D: TRBD1
J: TRBJ1-1

CDR3: CASSSRQGVNYEQYF
DNA: TGCGCCAGCAGCTCACGACAGGGGGTGAACTACGAGCAGTACTTC
length: 15
size: many
V: TRBV5-1
D: TRBD1
J: TRBJ2-7

CDR3: CASSSGTGLGF
DNA: TGTGCCAGCAGTTCCGGGACAGGGCTAGGCTTC
length: 11
size: many
V: TRBV12-3/TRBV12-4
D: TRBD1
J: TRBJ1-2

CDR3: CAISEGVAGGRETQYF
DNA: TGTGCCATCAGTGAGGGGGTAGCGGGAGGGCGAGAGACCCAGTACTTC
length: 16
size: many
V: TRBV10-3
D: TRBD2
J: TRBJ2-5

CDR3: CASSQMGFGTSETFF
DNA: TGTGCCAGCAGTCAGATGGGGTTTGGGACGTCTGAAACTTTCTTT
length: 15
size: .
V: TRBV6-1
D: .
J: TRBJ1-1

CDR3: CSARPTGPATYEQYF
DNA: TGCAGTGCTAGACCGACAGGGCCCGCGACCTACGAGCAGTACTTC
length: 15
size: many
V: TRBV20-1
D: TRBD1
J: TRBJ2-7

CDR3: CSASYSNQPQHF
DNA: TGCAGTGCTAGTTATAGCAATCAGCCCCAGCATTTT
length: 12
size: many
V: TRBV20-1
D: .
J: TRBJ1-5

CDR3: CASSLASGRGRFYGYTF
DNA: TGTGCCAGCAGCCTGGCCTCTGGGAGAGGGAGGTTCTATGGCTACACCTTC
length: 17
size: many
V: TRBV12-3/TRBV12-4
D: .
J: TRBJ1-2

CDR3: CASSESRVNTGELFF
DNA: TGTGCCAGCAGTGAGTCCAGGGTAAACACCGGGGAGCTGTTTTTT
length: 15
size: many
V: TRBV6-1
D: .
J: TRBJ2-2

CDR3: CSARAGGQGINQPQHF
DNA: TGCAGTGCTAGAGCTGGGGGACAGGGGATTAATCAGCCCCAGCATTTT
length: 16
size: .
V: TRBV20-1
D: TRBD1
J: TRBJ1-5

CDR3: CAIASGETQYF
DNA: TGTGCCATAGCGAGTGGAGAGACCCAGTACTTC
length: 11
size: many
V: TRBV28
D: .
J: TRBJ2-5

CDR3: CASSSRLLMNTEAFF
DNA: TGTGCCAGCAGTTCAAGACTCCTCATGAACACTGAAGCTTTCTTT
length: 15
size: many
V: TRBV28
D: .
J: TRBJ1-1

CDR3: CASSQASLAGEETQYF
DNA: TGTGCCAGCAGCCAAGCATCGCTAGCGGGGGAAGAGACCCAGTACTTC
length: 16
size: many
V: TRBV4-2
D: TRBD2
J: TRBJ2-5

CDR3: CASSPRPGANQPQHF
DNA: TGTGCCAGCTCACCACGGCCAGGGGCCAATCAGCCCCAGCATTTT
length: 15
size: few
V: TRBV18
D: .
J: TRBJ1-5

CDR3: CSADVKGSYEQYF
DNA: TGCAGTGCTGACGTGAAAGGTTCCTACGAGCAGTACTTC
length: 13
size: .
V: TRBV20-1
D: .
J: TRBJ2-7

CDR3: CASSQGLAGGRETQYF
DNA: TGTGCCAGCAGCCAGGGACTAGCGGGGGGGCGAGAGACCCAGTACTTC
length: 16
size: many
V: TRBV6-5
D: TRBD2
J: TRBJ2-5

CDR3: CASSTTGGVETQYF
DNA: TGTGCCAGCAGCACGACAGGGGGCGTTGAGACCCAGTACTTC
length: 14
size: many
V: TRBV7-9
D: TRBD1
J: TRBJ2-5

CDR3: CASSEAAGSSYEQYF
DNA: TGTGCCAGCAGTGAAGCGGCAGGGTCATCCTACGAGCAGTACTTC
length: 15
size: many
V: TRBV6-1
D: .
J: TRBJ2-7

CDR3: CASSLAKGTFTGAFF
DNA: TGTGCCAGCAGTTTAGCGAAGGGGACTTTTACTGGAGCTTTCTTT
length: 15
size: many
V: TRBV12-3/TRBV12-4
D: .
J: TRBJ1-1

CDR3: CATRSTGELFF
DNA: TGTGCCACCCGGTCAACCGGGGAGCTGTTTTTT
length: 11
size: many
V: TRBV24-1
D: .
J: TRBJ2-2

CDR3: CASSLAEGTPETQYF
DNA: TGCGCCAGCAGCTTGGCCGAAGGAACACCAGAGACCCAGTACTTC
length: 15
size: .
V: TRBV5-1
D: .
J: TRBJ2-5

CDR3: CSALGGPEAFF
DNA: TGCAGTGCCCTAGGGGGTCCCGAAGCTTTCTTT
length: 11
size: many
V: TRBV20-1
D: .
J: TRBJ1-1

CDR3: CASTHPGAQQENSYNSPLHF
DNA: TGTGCCAGCACCCACCCGGGGGCCCAACAGGAGAACTCCTATAATTCACCCCTCCACTTT
length: 20
size: .
V: TRBV6-4
D: .
J: TRBJ1-6

CDR3: CASSLIFDSTEAFF
DNA: TGTGCCAGCAGTTTAATTTTTGACAGCACTGAAGCTTTCTTT
length: 14
size: many
V: TRBV28
D: .
J: TRBJ1-1

CDR3: CASSPAVDGQYYGYTF
DNA: TGTGCCAGCAGCCCCGCCGTAGACGGACAATACTATGGCTACACCTTC
length: 16
size: few
V: TRBV12-3/TRBV12-4
D: .
J: TRBJ1-2

CDR3: CATSRDSRFGTQYF
DNA: TGTGCCACCAGCAGAGATAGTAGGTTTGGGACCCAGTACTTC
length: 14
size: many
V: TRBV15
D: .
J: TRBJ2-5

CDR3: CASSSLGGPQETQYF
DNA: TGTGCCAGCAGTAGTCTCGGGGGCCCCCAAGAGACCCAGTACTTC
length: 15
size: few
V: TRBV25-1
D: .
J: TRBJ2-5

CDR3: CATSTTGFNTEAFF
DNA: TGTGCCACCAGCACGACAGGGTTTAACACTGAAGCTTTCTTT
length: 14
size: many
V: TRBV15
D: TRBD1
J: TRBJ1-1

CDR3: CASSIDPGKSNQPQHF
DNA: TGTGCCAGTAGTATTGATCCAGGGAAGAGCAATCAGCCCCAGCATTTT
length: 16
size: .
V: TRBV19
D: .
J: TRBJ1-5

CDR3: CASSLQAAGSYGYTF
DNA: TGTGCCAGCAGCCTACAGGCGGCAGGGTCCTATGGCTACACCTTC
length: 15
size: .
V: TRBV3-1
D: .
J: TRBJ1-2

CDR3: CVSSPDRGYEQYF
DNA: TGCGTCAGCAGCCCTGACAGAGGGTACGAGCAGTACTTC
length: 13
size: .
V: TRBV4-1
D: .
J: TRBJ2-7

CDR3: CASSLYQVGYTF
DNA: TGTGCCAGCAGTTTGTACCAGGTCGGCTACACCTTC
length: 12
size: many
V: TRBV12-3/TRBV12-4
D: .
J: TRBJ1-2

CDR3: CASSSLGQAITPEAFF
DNA: TGTGCCAGCAGCTCATTGGGACAGGCAATAACACCTGAAGCTTTCTTT
length: 16
size: many
V: TRBV11-1
D: TRBD1
J: TRBJ1-1

CDR3: CASRGGKNQPQHF
DNA: TGTGCCAGCAGAGGAGGGAAAAATCAGCCCCAGCATTTT
length: 13
size: many
V: TRBV12-3/TRBV12-4
D: .
J: TRBJ1-5

CDR3: CASSEVSVGTEAFF
DNA: TGTGCCAGCAGTGAAGTGTCCGTGGGCACTGAAGCTTTCTTT
length: 14
size: .
V: TRBV6-1
D: .
J: TRBJ1-1

CDR3: CASSLQFNTEAFF
DNA: TGTGCCAGCAGCTTACAGTTTAACACTGAAGCTTTCTTT
length: 13
size: many
V: TRBV2
D: .
J: TRBJ1-1